This TCR beta chain was sequenced during a study of blood T cell repertoires in COVID-19. There are 16 residues in the CDR3. The junction had 14 bases not matched to a gene; V was cut back by 5 bases and J by 10 bases. CDR1 MDHEN and CDR2 SYDVKM come from the germline V gene. In its sample, this clone was seen many times. Source study methods: Amplification from reference gene primers served as the basis for estimated nucleated cell counts. This table comes from immunoSEQ multiplex PCR, and its TCRdb copy is limited to in-frame clones, with some not included. D and trimming were read from the DNA, whereas the V and J calls and clone size are those reported in that table. This table has roughly 350,000 clones, around 87% appearing once.

The sequence was collected from a woman aged 25 to 45 with COVID-19, enrolled during active disease. The sequenced sample consisted of peripheral blood. J is TRBJ2-2 and V is TRBV28; 9 positions match TRBD2. DNA of the CDR3: TGTGCCAGCAGTAAGGGGCTTGGTAGCGGGAGTACGGAGCTGTTTTTT. This gives the protein CASSKGLGSGSTELFF.